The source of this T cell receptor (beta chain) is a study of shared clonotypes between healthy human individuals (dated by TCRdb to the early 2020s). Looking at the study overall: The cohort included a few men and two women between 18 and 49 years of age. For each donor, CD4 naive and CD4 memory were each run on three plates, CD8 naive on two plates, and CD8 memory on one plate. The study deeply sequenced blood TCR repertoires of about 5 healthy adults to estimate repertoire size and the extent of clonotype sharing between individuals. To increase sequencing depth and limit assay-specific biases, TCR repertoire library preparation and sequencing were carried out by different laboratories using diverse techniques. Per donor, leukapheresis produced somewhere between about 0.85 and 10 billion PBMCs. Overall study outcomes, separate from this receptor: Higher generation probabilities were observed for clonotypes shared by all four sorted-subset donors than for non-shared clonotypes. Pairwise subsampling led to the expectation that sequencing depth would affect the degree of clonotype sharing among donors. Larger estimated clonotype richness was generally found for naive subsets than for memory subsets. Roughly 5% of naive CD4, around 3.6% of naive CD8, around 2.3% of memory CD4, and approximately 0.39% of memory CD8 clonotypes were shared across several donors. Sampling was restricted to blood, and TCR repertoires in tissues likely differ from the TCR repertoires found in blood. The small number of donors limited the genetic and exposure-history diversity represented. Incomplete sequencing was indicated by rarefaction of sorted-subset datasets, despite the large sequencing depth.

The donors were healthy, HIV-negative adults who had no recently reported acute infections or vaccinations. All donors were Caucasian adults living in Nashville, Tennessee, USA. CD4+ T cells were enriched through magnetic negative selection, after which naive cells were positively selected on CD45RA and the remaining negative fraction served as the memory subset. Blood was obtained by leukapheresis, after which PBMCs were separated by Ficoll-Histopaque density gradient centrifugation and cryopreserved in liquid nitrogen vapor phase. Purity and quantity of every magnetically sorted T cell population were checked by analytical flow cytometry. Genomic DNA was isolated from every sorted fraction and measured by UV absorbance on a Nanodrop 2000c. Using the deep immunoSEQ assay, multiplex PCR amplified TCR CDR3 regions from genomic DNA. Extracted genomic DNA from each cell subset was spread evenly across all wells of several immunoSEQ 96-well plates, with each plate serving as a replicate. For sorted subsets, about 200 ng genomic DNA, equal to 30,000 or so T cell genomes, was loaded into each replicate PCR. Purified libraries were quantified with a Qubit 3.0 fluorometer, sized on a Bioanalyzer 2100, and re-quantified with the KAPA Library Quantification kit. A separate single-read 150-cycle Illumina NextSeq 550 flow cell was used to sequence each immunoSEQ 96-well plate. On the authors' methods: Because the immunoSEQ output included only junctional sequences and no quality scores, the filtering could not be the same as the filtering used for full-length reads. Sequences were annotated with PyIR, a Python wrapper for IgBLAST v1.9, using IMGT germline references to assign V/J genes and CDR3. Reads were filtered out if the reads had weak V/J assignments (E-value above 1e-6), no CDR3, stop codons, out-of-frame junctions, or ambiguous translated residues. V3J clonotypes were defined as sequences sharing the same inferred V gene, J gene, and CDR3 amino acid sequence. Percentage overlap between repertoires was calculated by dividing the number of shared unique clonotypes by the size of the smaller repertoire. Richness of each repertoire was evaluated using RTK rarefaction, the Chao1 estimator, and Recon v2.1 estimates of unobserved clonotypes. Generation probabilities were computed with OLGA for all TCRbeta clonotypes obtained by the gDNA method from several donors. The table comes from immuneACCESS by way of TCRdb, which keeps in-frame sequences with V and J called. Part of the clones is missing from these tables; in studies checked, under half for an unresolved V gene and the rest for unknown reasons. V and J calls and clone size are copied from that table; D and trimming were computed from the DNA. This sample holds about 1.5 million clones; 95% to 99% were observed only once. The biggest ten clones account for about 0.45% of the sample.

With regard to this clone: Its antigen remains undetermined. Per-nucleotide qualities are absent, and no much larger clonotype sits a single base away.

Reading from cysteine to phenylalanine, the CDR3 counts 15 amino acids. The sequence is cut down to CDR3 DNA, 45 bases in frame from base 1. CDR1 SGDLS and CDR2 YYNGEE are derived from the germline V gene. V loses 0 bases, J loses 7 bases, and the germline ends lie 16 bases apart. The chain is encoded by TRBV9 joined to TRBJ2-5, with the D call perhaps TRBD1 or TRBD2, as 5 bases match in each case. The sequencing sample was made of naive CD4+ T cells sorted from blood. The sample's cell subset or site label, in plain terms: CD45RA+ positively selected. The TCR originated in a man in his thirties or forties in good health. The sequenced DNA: TGTGCCAGCAGCGTAGCCCGGGACCAACCAGGGACCCAGTACTTC. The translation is CASSVARDQPGTQYF.